The text below deals with one T cell receptor (beta chain). These data are taken from a study of blood T cell repertoires in COVID-19. Original analysis: Amplification of reference gene primers provided the estimated nucleated cell counts. This table comes from immunoSEQ multiplex PCR, and its TCRdb copy is limited to in-frame clones, with some not included. The V and J calls and clone size come from that table; D and trimming were worked out from the DNA. The data contain about 180,000 clones, 88% of them singletons. The length of the CDR3 is 17 residues. The junction had 16 bases not matched to a gene; V was cut back by 5 bases and J by 7 bases. Germline values: CDR1 MDHEN, CDR2 SYDVKM. Recruitment covered about 26 US areas and drew participants whose ages spanned about 18 to 90 years. Two consecutive negative NP/OP PCR tests, clearance, or resolved symptoms defined Cohort 3 recovery.

The sample comprised PBMCs or T cells enriched from blood (not recorded which). The J gene is TRBJ1-5, the V gene TRBV28, with 8 positions matching TRBD1. The clonotype comes from a woman in her late teens or twenties who had recovered from COVID-19. CDR3 amino acids: CASSHGQGSAKGQPQHF. The CDR3 nucleotides are TGTGCCAGCAGTCACGGACAGGGATCGGCCAAAGGACAGCCCCAGCATTTT.